Many counts were recorded for the clone carrying this T cell receptor (beta chain). The entry originates in a study of CD8+CD57+ T cells in acquired aplastic anemia. Turning to the study itself: The average for DNA from sorted CD4+ and CD8+ cells was 3.2 ug.

The CDR3 covers 13 residues. Germline CDR1 reads MDHEN; CDR2 reads SYDVKM. V was pared by 8 bases and J by 0 bases, with 3 bases of the junction left unmatched. The TCR beta profiling, which covered VDJ combination and CDR3 sequence, was carried out using genomic DNA as the template. MiXCR, run by TCRdb on the reads, gives a single entry per CDR3 protein. The table has 200,000 to 250,000 distinct CDR3 sequences, approximately 60% seen once. The V call is TRBV28, the J call TRBJ1-1; TRBD1 agrees at 7 bases. The specimen sequenced was sorted CD4+, CD8+, or CD8+CD57+ T cells (not recorded which) from PBMCs. The receptor comes from a human donor in good health. The CDR3 loop is CASRQGMNTEAFF. CDR3 nucleotides: TGTGCCAGCCGACAGGGAATGAACACTGAAGCTTTCTTT.